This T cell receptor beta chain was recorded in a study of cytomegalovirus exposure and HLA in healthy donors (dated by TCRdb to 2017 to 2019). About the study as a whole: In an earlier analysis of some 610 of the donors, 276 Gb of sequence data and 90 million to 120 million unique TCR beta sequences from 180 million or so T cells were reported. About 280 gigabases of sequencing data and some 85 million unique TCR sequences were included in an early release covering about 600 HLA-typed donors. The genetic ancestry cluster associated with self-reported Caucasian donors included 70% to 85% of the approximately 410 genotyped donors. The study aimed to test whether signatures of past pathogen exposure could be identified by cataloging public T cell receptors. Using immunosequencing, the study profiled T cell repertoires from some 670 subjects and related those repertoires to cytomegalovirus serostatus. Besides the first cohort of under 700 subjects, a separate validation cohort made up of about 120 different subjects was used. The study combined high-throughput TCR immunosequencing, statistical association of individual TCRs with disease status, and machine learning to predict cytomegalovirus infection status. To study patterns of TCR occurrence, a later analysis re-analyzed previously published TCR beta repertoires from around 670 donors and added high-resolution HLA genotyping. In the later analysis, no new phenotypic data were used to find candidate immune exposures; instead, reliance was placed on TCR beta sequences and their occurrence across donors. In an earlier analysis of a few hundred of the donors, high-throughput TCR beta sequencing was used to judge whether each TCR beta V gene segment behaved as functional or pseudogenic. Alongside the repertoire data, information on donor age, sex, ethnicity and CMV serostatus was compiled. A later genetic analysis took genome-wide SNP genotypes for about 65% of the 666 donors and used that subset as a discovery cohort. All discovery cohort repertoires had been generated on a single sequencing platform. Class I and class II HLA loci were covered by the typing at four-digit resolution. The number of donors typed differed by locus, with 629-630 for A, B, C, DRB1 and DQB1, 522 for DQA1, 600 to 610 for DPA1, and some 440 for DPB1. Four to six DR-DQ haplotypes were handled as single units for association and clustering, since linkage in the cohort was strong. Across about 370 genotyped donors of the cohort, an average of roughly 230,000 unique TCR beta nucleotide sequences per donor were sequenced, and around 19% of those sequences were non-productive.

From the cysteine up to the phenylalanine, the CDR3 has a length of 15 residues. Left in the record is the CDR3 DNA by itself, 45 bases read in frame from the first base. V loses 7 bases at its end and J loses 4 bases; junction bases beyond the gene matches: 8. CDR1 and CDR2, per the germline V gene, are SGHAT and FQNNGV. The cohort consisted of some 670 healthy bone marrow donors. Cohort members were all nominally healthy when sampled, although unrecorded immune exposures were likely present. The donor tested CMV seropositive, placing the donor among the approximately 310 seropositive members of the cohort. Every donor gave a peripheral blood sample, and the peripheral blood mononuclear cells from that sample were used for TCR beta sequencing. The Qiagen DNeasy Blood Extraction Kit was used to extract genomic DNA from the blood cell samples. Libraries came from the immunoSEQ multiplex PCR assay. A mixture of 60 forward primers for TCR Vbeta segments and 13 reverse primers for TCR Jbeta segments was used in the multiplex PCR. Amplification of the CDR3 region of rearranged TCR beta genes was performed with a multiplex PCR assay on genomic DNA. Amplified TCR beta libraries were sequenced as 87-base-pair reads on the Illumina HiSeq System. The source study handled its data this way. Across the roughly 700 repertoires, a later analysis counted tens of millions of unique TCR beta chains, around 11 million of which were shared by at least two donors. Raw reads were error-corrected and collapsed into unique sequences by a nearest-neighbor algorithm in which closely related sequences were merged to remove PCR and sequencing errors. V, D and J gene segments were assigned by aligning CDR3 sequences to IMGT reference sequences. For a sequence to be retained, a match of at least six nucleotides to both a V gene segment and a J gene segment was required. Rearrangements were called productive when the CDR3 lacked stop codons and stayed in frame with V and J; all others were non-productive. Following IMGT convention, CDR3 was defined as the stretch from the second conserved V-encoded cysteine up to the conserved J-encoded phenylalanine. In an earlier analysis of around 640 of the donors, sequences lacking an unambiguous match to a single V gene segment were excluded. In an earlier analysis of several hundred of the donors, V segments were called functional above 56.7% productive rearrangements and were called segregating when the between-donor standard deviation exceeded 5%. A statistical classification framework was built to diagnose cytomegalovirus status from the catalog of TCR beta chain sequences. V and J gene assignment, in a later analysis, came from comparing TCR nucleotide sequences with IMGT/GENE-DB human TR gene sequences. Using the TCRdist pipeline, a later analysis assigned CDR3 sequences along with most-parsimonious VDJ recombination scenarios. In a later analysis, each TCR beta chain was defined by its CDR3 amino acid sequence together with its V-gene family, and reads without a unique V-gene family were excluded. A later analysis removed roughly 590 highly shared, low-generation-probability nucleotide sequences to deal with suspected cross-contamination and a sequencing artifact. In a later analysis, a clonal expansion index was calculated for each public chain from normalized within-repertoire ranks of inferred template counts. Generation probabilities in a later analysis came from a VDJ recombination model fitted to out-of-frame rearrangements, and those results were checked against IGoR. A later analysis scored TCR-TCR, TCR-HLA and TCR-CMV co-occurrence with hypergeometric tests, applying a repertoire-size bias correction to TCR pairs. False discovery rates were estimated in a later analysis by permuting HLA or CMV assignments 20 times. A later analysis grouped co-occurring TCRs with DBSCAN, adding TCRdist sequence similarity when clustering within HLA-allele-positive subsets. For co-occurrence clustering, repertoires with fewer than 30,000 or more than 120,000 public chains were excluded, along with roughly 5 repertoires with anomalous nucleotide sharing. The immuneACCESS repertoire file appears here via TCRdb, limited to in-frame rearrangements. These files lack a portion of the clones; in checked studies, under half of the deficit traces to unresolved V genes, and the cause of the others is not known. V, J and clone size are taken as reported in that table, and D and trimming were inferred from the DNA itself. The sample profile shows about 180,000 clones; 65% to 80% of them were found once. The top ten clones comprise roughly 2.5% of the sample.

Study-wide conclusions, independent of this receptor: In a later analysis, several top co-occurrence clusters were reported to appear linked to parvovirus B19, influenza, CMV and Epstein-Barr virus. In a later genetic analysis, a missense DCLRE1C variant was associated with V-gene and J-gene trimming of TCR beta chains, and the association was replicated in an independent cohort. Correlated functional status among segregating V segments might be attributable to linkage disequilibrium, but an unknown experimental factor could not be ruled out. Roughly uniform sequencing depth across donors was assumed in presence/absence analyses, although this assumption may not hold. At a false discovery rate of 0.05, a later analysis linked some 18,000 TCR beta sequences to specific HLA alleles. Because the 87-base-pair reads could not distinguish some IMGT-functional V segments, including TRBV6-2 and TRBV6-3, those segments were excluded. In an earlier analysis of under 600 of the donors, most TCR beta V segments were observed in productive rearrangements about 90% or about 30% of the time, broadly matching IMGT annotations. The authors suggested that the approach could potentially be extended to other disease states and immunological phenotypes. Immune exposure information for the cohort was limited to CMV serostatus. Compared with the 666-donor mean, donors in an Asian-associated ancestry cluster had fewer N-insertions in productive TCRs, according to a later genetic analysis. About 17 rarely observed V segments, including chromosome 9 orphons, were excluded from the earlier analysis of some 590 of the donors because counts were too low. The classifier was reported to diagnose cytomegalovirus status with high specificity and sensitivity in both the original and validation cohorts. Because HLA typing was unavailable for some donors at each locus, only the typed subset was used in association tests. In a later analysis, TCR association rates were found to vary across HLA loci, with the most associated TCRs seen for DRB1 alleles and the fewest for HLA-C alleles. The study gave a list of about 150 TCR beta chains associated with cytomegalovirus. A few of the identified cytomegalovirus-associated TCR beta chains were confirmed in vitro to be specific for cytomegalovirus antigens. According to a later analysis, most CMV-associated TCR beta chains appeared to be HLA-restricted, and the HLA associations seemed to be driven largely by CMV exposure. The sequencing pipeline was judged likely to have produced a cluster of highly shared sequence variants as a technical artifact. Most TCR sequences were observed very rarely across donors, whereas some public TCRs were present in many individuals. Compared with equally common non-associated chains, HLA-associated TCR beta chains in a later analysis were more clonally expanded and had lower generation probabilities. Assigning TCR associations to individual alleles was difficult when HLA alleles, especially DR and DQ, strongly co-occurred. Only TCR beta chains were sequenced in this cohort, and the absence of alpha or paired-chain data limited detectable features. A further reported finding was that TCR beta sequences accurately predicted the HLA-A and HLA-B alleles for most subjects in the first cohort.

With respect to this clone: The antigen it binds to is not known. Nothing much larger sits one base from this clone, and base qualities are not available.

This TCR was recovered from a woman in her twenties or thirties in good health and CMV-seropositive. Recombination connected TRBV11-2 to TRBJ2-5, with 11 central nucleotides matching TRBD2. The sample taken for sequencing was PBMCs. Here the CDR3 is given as CASTYSGGGGETQYF. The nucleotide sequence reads TGTGCCAGCACCTATAGCGGGGGGGGAGGAGAGACCCAGTACTTC.